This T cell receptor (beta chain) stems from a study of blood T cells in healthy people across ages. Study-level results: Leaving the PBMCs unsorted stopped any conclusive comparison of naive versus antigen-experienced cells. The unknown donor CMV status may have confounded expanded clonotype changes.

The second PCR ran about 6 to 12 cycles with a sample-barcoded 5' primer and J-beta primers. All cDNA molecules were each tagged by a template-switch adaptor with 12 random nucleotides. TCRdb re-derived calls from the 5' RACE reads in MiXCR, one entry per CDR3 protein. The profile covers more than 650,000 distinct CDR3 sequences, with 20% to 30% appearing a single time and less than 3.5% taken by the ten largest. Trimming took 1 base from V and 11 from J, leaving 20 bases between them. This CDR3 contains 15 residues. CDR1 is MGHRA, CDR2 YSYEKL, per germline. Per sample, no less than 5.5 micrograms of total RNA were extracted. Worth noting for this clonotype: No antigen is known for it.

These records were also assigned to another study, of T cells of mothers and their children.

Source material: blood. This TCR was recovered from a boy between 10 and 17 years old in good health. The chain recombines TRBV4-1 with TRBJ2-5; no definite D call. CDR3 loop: CASSQGMDSLREQYF. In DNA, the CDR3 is TGCGCCAGCAGCCAAGGTATGGATTCTCTACGAGAGCAGTACTTC.